Below, 17 T cell receptor beta chains from the same sample are listed, as sequenced in a study of blood T cell repertoires in COVID-19. Assay: immunoSEQ multiplex PCR; the TCRdb copy retains only in-frame clones and omits some. In the table there are over 200,000 clones, around 82% of which are singletons. The sample comprised peripheral blood. The receptor set was obtained from a woman aged 50 to 60 with acute or convalescent COVID-19.

In its sample, this clone was seen a few times. The chain couples TRBV19 to TRBJ2-7, with D possibly TRBD1 on 6 matching bases. The germline V and J ends were trimmed by 2 bases and 1 base, with 12 bases remaining between them. The CDR3 has 15 amino acids. CDR1 and CDR2 from the germline V gene are LNHDA and SQIVND (reference sequence). DNA for the CDR3: TGTGCCAGTAGTATATTTCCAGGGGATTCCTACGAGCAGTACTTC. Its translation is CASSIFPGDSYEQYF.

This clone was detected a few times. This chain connects TRBV19 to TRBJ1-5; unclear D gene. From germline, CDR1 is LNHDA and CDR2 SQIVND (reference sequence). This CDR3 is built from 13 residues. V was shortened by 3 bases and J by 8 bases, with 11 bases between the two germline ends. The CDR3 loop is CASSINGGEPQHF. The DNA of the CDR3 is TGTGCCAGTAGTATTAATGGAGGTGAGCCCCAGCATTTT.

The chain links TRBV6-1 to TRBJ2-7; 12 bases fit TRBD2. Germline CDR1 MNHNS, CDR2 SASEGT. The J segment lost 0 bases and the V segment lost 2 bases, leaving 11 bases of the junction unmatched. The CDR3 contains 19 residues. The CDR3 protein is CASSELGLAGGLSSYEQYF. The CDR3 DNA follows: TGTGCCAGCAGTGAACTCGGGCTAGCGGGAGGGTTGTCCTCCTACGAGCAGTACTTC.

The count of this clone is one. The V call is TRBV7-9, the J call TRBJ2-7, with D possibly being TRBD1 (5 bases). Between the trimmed V and J ends, which lost 1 base and 3 bases, there was a span of 10 bases. Germline V lookup: CDR1 SEHNR, CDR2 FQNEAQ (reference sequence). CDR3 length: 14 residues. As DNA, the CDR3 is TGTGCCAGCAGCTTAGTGGACACCGACTACGAGCAGTACTTC. Amino acids: CASSLVDTDYEQYF.

The V call is TRBV27, the J call TRBJ2-2, with 7 bases lining up with TRBD1. The germline CDR1 and CDR2 sequences are MNHEY and SMNVEV (reference sequence). Trimming took 4 bases from V and 7 from J; bases not matched to a gene: 6. The length of the CDR3 is 14 residues. CDR3 DNA: TGTGCCAGCAGTTGGGGGTCAGGGGGCGGGGAGCTGTTTTTT. It is translated as CASSWGSGGGELFF.

The J gene is TRBJ1-2, the V gene TRBV5-6; TRBD1 matches 9 bases. Losses at the gene ends were 3 bases for V and 10 bases for J; bases not matched to a gene: 4. CDR1 is SGHDT and CDR2 is YYEEEE in the germline V gene. The CDR3 runs 12 residues. The chain's CDR3 is CASSSGTGFYTF. In DNA form, the CDR3 reads TGTGCCAGCAGCTCCGGGACAGGGTTCTACACCTTC.

The chain has TRBV28 and TRBJ1-2; no clear D gene. This CDR3 region has 12 residues. V lost 8 bases, J lost 8 bases, and 15 bases lay in between. The V gene's germline CDR1 is MDHEN and CDR2 SYDVKM. This CDR3 reads CASADRGGGYTF. DNA of the CDR3: TGTGCCAGCGCTGACCGGGGAGGCGGCTACACCTTC.

In its sample, this clone was seen a few times. The chain couples TRBV5-1 to TRBJ1-1; 8 nucleotides line up with TRBD1. The CDR3 length is 15 residues. Unmatched junction bases numbered 9, after V lost 3 bases and J lost 5 bases. Per the germline V gene, CDR1 is SGHRS and CDR2 is YFSETQ. CDR3 nucleotide sequence: TGCGCCAGCAGCTCCAGCGCAGGGGGCGATACTGAAGCTTTCTTT. Its translation: CASSSSAGGDTEAFF.

The chain uses TRBV29-1 and TRBJ2-5, with D perhaps TRBD1 (5 bases). The CDR3 loop spans 14 amino acids. V shed 3 bases and J shed 3 bases, with 14 bases lying between them. Germline loops: CDR1 SQVTM, CDR2 ANQGSEA. The CDR3 reads CSVENRRIEETQYF. The CDR3 nucleotides read TGCAGCGTTGAGAACAGGCGGATAGAAGAGACCCAGTACTTC.

The chain is built from TRBV24-1 and TRBJ2-3, with TRBD2 matching over 10 bases. CDR3 length: 17 amino acids. Germline V lookup: CDR1 KGHDR, CDR2 SFDVKD. Trimming removed 4 bases from V and 3 bases from J; junction bases left unmatched: 9. The CDR3 DNA is TGTGCCACCAGTGACCCCCAGCGGGAGGGCGTGACAGATACGCAGTATTTT. It translates to CATSDPQREGVTDTQYF.

This chain connects TRBV2 to TRBJ2-1, with 7 bases that match TRBD2. The CDR3 length is 17 residues. With V trimmed by 6 bases and J by 8 bases, 19 bases remained unmatched. Germline values: CDR1 SNHLY, CDR2 FYNNEI. The CDR3: CASSGGGSTLTYYEQFF. CDR3 nucleotides: TGTGCCAGCAGCGGCGGCGGGAGTACCCTAACGTATTATGAGCAGTTCTTC.

The DNA of the CDR3 is TGTGCCAGCGAAGACAGGGTTTCCTACGAGCAGTACTTC. It yields the protein CASEDRVSYEQYF. This chain joins TRBV2 and TRBJ2-7; 7 nucleotides match TRBD1. With 8 bases clipped from V and 1 base from J, the junction kept 5 bases outside the gene matches. This CDR3 is 13 amino acids long. Germline V gene data show CDR1 as SNHLY and CDR2 as FYNNEI.

The chain uses TRBV23-1 and TRBJ1-1; TRBD1 agrees at 8 bases. TRBV23-1 is treated as an ORF (open reading frame) with a function not yet certain. This CDR3 is built from 17 residues. V shed 1 base, J shed 0 bases, and the junction held 7 bases outside the gene matches. In DNA form, the CDR3 reads TGCGCCAGCAGTCAATTGGGACAGGACCCAATGAACACTGAAGCTTTCTTT. It codes for CASSQLGQDPMNTEAFF.

This chain links TRBV5-1 with TRBJ2-2; 9 bases fit TRBD1. The CDR3 runs 15 residues. J was trimmed by 4 bases and V by 7 bases; bases with no gene match: 8. Germline CDR1 SGHRS, CDR2 YFSETQ. The CDR3 bases are TGCGCCAGCGGGGGACAGGGTAATAGCACCGGGGAGCTGTTTTTT. Protein sequence: CASGGQGNSTGELFF.

The J gene is TRBJ2-5, the V gene TRBV30; 8 nucleotides line up with TRBD2. Losses at the gene ends were 5 bases for V and 2 bases for J; bases not matched to a gene: 4. The CDR3 covers 13 residues. The germline V gene encodes CDR1 GTSNPN and CDR2 SVGIG (reference sequence). CDR3 amino acids: CAWREGPQETQYF. In DNA form, the CDR3 reads TGTGCCTGGCGGGAGGGCCCTCAAGAGACCCAGTACTTC.

The rearrangement uses TRBV10-2 and TRBJ2-1; weak D call: TRBD1 (6 bases). The CDR3 sequence is 14 residues long. In germline, CDR1 is WSHSY, CDR2 SAAADI. Between the trimmed V and J ends, which lost 4 bases and 5 bases, there was a span of 12 bases. In DNA, the CDR3 is TGCGCCAGCAGTGTAGGGGGAGAGAACAATGAGCAGTTCTTC. Translated, it gives CASSVGGENNEQFF.

This clone showed up just once. In the same sample, other DNA sequences code for this CDR3. The genes are TRBV28 and TRBJ2-1; tentatively, D is TRBD1 (5 bases). CDR3 size: 12 residues. Trimming cost V 2 bases and J 8 bases, with 7 bases left between them. In germline, CDR1 is MDHEN, CDR2 SYDVKM. The CDR3 DNA follows: TGTGCCAGCAGTTTAAGGGGCCATGAGCAGTTCTTC. This sequence encodes CASSLRGHEQFF.